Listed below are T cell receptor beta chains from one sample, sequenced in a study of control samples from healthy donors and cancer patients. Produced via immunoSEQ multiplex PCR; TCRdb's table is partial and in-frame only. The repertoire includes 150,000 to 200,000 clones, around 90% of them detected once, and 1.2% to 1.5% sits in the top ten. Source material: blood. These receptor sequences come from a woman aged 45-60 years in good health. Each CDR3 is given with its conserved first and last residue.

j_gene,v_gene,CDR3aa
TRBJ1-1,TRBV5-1,CASSLGWSGNTEAFF
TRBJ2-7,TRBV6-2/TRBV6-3,CASSGGGTGTYEQYF
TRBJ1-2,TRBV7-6,CASSLNPSGGGSNYGYTF
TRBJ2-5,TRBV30,CAWTPNGQETQYF
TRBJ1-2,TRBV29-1,CSVGDNAQGPNYGYTF
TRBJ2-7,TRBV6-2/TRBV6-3,CASSWGMAYEQYF
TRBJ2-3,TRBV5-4,CASSFKTSGGTDTQYF
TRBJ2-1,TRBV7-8,CASSSRGIWQFF
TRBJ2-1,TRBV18,CASSLARGEQFF
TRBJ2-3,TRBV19,CASSKLAGGSSDTQYF
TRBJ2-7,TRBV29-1,CSVLLDGYYEQYF
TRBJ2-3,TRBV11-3,CASSLGTSGGVDTQYF
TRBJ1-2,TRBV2,CASIGQGVIYGYTF
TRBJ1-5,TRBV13,CASSLGQGEAQPQHF
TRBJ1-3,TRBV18,CASSRGQDSGNTIYF
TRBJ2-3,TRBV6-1,CASSSDRSSTDTQYF
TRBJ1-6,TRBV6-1,CASSDDRRSPLHF
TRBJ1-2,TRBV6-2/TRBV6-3,CASSYEVGRAYYGYTF
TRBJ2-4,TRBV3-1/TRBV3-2,CASSPRSGDIQYF
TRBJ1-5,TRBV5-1,CASSLTGGDTQPQHF
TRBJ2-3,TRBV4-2,CASSQEGGRAGDTQYF
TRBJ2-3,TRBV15,CATSVWTDSGTDTQYF
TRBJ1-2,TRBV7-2,CASSLDQAIAYGYTF
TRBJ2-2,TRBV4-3,CASSPQGGLNTGELFF
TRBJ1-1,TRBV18,CASSQNGQGEAFF
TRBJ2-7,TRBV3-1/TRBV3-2,CASSQDSRKAEQYF
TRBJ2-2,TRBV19,CASSISPGATGELFF
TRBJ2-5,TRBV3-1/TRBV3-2,CASSPYGQRKETQYF
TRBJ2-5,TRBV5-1,CASSWGLGETQYF
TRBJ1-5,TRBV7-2,CASSHGAWGQPQHF
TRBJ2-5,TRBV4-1,CASSQRRYQETQYF
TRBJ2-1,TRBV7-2,CASSLKRTSGDNEQFF
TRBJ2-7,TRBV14,CASSGFLGPAREQYF
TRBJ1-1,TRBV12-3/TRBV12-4,CASSLKANTEAFF
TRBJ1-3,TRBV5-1,CASSLETAVSGNTIYF